These 5 T cell receptor beta chains originate from one sample sequenced in a study of cytomegalovirus exposure and HLA in healthy donors. Use of 60 Vbeta and 13 Jbeta primers characterized the PCR. Assay: immunoSEQ multiplex PCR; the TCRdb copy retains only in-frame clones and omits some. The sample lists about 76,000 clones, around 65% occurring once. The specimen was PBMCs. The receptors stem from a man in his sixties in good health and CMV-seropositive.

The chain recombines TRBV28 with TRBJ2-5; D is perhaps TRBD1 (6 bases). The CDR3 is made up of 14 amino acids. V lost 2 bases and J lost 5, with 12 bases in between. CDR1 is MDHEN and CDR2 is SYDVKM in the germline V gene. The CDR3 sequence is CASSLAGGSETQYF. The CDR3 bases are TGTGCCAGCAGTTTAGCTGGGGGCTCTGAGACCCAGTACTTC.

The rearrangement joins TRBV6-6 to TRBJ2-7; perhaps TRBD1 as D (6 bases). Per germline, CDR1 MNHNY and CDR2 SVGAGI (reference sequence). V shed 5 bases and J shed 0 bases, with 11 bases lying between them. The CDR3 runs to 14 residues. CDR3 in amino acids: CASSDQGLSYEQYF. The CDR3 DNA reads TGTGCCAGCAGTGACCAGGGGCTCTCCTACGAGCAGTACTTC.

The chain couples TRBV18 to TRBJ2-5; 14 bases align to TRBD2. This CDR3 comprises 17 residues. V shed 4 bases and J 4 bases; nucleotides not matched to a gene: 8. Germline CDR1 and CDR2: KGHSH and LQKENI. This chain's CDR3 is CASSRPGLAGVSETQYF. The CDR3 DNA reads as TGTGCCAGCTCACGTCCGGGACTAGCGGGGGTGTCAGAGACCCAGTACTTC.

The chain carries TRBV13 and TRBJ2-3, with 10 bases matching TRBD2. CDR3 length: 21 residues. Losses at the gene ends were 3 bases for V and 3 bases for J; bases not matched to a gene: 21. Germline V gene data show CDR1 as PRHDT and CDR2 as FYEKMQ (reference sequence). CDR3 nucleotide sequence: TGTGCCAGCAGCTTTGTCAACGGCCTAGCGGGAGTTGACGGGGCTACAGATACGCAGTATTTT. Its translation is CASSFVNGLAGVDGATDTQYF.

Notes on this clone: At one end, the junction sequence differs from germline, possibly due to a read error. The CDR3 DNA is TGTTCCAGCAGCCCACCGGTCGGGGCTAGCGGGAGGGATGAGCAGTTCTTC. The encoded protein is CSSSPPVGASGRDEQFF. This chain joins TRBV7-9 and TRBJ2-1; 12 nucleotides match TRBD2. This CDR3 has 17 amino acids. Germline V CDR1 and CDR2: SEHNR, FQNEAQ (reference sequence).